These 27 T cell receptor beta chains came from one sample sequenced in a study of blood T cell repertoires in COVID-19. The data were produced by immunoSEQ multiplex PCR, yet TCRdb's version contains in-frame clones alone and is incomplete. The sample gives approximately 360,000 clones, roughly four fifths of which show up once; around 5% is in the top ten. Specimen: PBMCs or T cells enriched from blood (not recorded which). These receptors came from a woman between 50 and 59 years old who had recovered from COVID-19.

This rearrangement joins TRBV7-9 to TRBJ2-1; 15 nucleotides line up with TRBD2. Germline-derived CDR1 and CDR2 are SEHNR and FQNEAQ (reference sequence). Trimming cost V 3 bases and J 4 bases; bases outside gene matches: 7. This CDR3 has 18 residues. The CDR3 loop reads CASSLGGLAGGLYNEQFF. The DNA for the CDR3 is TGTGCCAGCAGCTTGGGCGGACTAGCGGGGGGGTTATACAATGAGCAGTTCTTC.

The chain links TRBV19 to TRBJ1-5; 8 bases agree with TRBD1. CDR3 length: 17 residues. Unmatched junction bases numbered 11, after V lost 7 bases and J lost 0 bases. Germline lookup yields CDR1 LNHDA and CDR2 SQIVND (reference sequence). CDR3 sequence reads: CASTWGRGQTSNQPQHF. CDR3 sequence (DNA): TGTGCCAGTACTTGGGGCAGGGGGCAGACTAGCAATCAGCCCCAGCATTTT.

The chain employs TRBV23-1 and TRBJ2-2; a weak D match, TRBD1 (6 bases). TRBV23-1 is an open reading frame, and its role is uncertain. This CDR3 has 15 residues. V lost 3 bases, J lost 4 bases, and 12 bases lay in between. The CDR3 region has the DNA TGCGCCAGCAGTCAGCGAAACAGGGTCACCGGGGAGCTGTTTTTT. It specifies CASSQRNRVTGELFF.

This chain joins TRBV29-1 and TRBJ2-7; TRBD1 matches at 7 bases. Germline lookup yields CDR1 SQVTM and CDR2 ANQGSEA. V was pared by 6 bases and J by 4 bases, with 9 bases of the junction left unmatched. The length of the CDR3 is 13 residues. DNA for the CDR3: TGCAGCGTGTATGGGACAGTCCCTTACGAGCAGTACTTC. This translates into CSVYGTVPYEQYF.

The chain joins TRBV7-9 to TRBJ2-1; TRBD1 is a possible D gene (5 bases). The CDR3 length is 14 residues. Trimming shortened V by 2 bases and J by 4 bases, and 9 bases separated the two germline ends. CDR1 is SEHNR, CDR2 FQNEAQ, per germline (reference sequence). CDR3 region: CASSLRTTYNEQFF. The DNA of the CDR3 is TGTGCCAGCAGCTTACGGACAACTTACAATGAGCAGTTCTTC. Together with reference TRBV7-9 and TRBJ2-1, the CDR3 gives the full variable domain: DTGVSQNPRHKITKRGQNVTFRCDPISEHNRLYWYRQTLGQGPEFLTYFQNEAQLEKSRLLSDRFSAERPKGSFSTLEIQRTEQGDSAMYLCASSLRTTYNEQFFGPGTRLTVL.

The chain has TRBV3-1 (or the pseudogene TRBV3-2) and TRBJ1-1; possibly TRBD1 for D (5 bases). The CDR3 sequence is 17 residues long. Germline assignment: CDR1 LGHDT and CDR2 YNNKEL (reference sequence). V was clipped by 0 bases and J by 3 bases, with 17 bases between them. The CDR3 sequence: CASSQESKGARHTEAFF. The CDR3 DNA is TGTGCCAGCAGCCAAGAAAGTAAAGGGGCGCGTCACACTGAAGCTTTCTTT.

J is TRBJ1-1 and V is TRBV4-2; D may be TRBD1 (5 bases). Trimming removed 3 bases from V and 4 bases from J, with 18 bases in between. The germline V gene has CDR1 LGHNA and CDR2 YNFKEQ. CDR3 size: 16 residues. The DNA for the CDR3 is TGTGCCAGCAGCCAGGGCGGGGCCCTCGTCGGCACTGAAGCTTTCTTT. Residues: CASSQGGALVGTEAFF.

The rearrangement links TRBV24-1 to TRBJ2-5; 8 nucleotides agree with TRBD1. The trim removed 3 bases at V and 2 bases at J, leaving 4 bases unmatched. The CDR3 spans 15 residues. CDR1 and CDR2 from the germline V gene are KGHDR and SFDVKD. The CDR3 here is CATSDAGTGQETQYF. The CDR3 DNA reads TGTGCCACCAGTGATGCCGGGACAGGACAAGAGACCCAGTACTTC.

The chain employs TRBV5-1 and TRBJ2-5; D may be TRBD2 (6 bases). The germline V gene encodes CDR1 SGHRS and CDR2 YFSETQ. The CDR3 runs to 15 residues. V dropped 0 bases and J dropped 4 bases, with 13 bases sitting between them. The CDR3 here is CASSLDGSIPETQYF. Written as DNA, the CDR3 is TGCGCCAGCAGCTTGGACGGGAGTATCCCAGAGACCCAGTACTTC.

The chain carries TRBV27 and TRBJ1-2; TRBD1 might be the D (5 bases). This CDR3 contains 14 residues. The germline V gene has CDR1 MNHEY and CDR2 SMNVEV (reference sequence). Deletions cut 5 bases from V and 3 bases from J, with 13 bases between. In DNA, the CDR3 is TGTGCCAGCAGTCCCCTGACAGAATACTATGGCTACACCTTC. Encoded protein: CASSPLTEYYGYTF.

In DNA, the CDR3 is TGTGCCAGCAGCAATACGGGTGGAGCGGGGCCCCGCAATGAGCAGTTCTTC. Translation gives CASSNTGGAGPRNEQFF. The chain links TRBV7-2 to TRBJ2-1; 7 bases align to TRBD2. Germline V lookup: CDR1 SGHTA, CDR2 FQGNSA. The CDR3 runs to 17 residues. The trim removed 5 bases at V and 6 bases at J, leaving 16 bases unmatched. The full variable domain, in which reference TRBV7-2 and TRBJ2-1 provide the parts outside the CDR3, is GAGVSQSPSNKVTEKGKDVELRCDPISGHTALYWYRQSLGQGLEFLIYFQGNSAPDKSGLPSDRFSAERTGGSVSTLTIQRTQQEDSAVYLCASSNTGGAGPRNEQFFGPGTRLTVL.

V and J are TRBV3-1 (or the pseudogene TRBV3-2) and TRBJ1-3; D may be TRBD1 (6 bases). CDR3 length: 15 residues. V lost 4 bases to trimming and J lost 6 bases, with 16 bases between them. The V gene's germline CDR1 is LGHDT and CDR2 YNNKEL (reference sequence). The CDR3 here is CASSPPTHRVNTIYF. CDR3 bases: TGTGCCAGCAGCCCCCCAACCCACAGGGTAAACACCATATATTTT.

The gene calls are TRBV6-5 and TRBJ2-7; TRBD2 is a possible D gene (6 bases). In germline, CDR1 is MNHEY, CDR2 SVGAGI. CDR3 length equals 14 residues. Trimming removed 2 bases at V and 4 bases at J, with 12 bases between. CDR3 nucleotide sequence: TGTGCCAGCAGTTACATGCGGGATTCATACGAGCAGTACTTC. Its translation: CASSYMRDSYEQYF.

This chain connects TRBV4-2 to TRBJ2-7; possible D gene TRBD1, 6 bases. Trimming took off 0 bases at V and 1 base at J, with 16 bases between the two ends. The CDR3 is 17 amino acids. CDR1 is LGHNA, CDR2 YNFKEQ, per germline. This CDR3 reads CASSQELSGTLSYEQYF. DNA for the CDR3: TGTGCCAGCAGCCAAGAACTGTCCGGGACACTATCCTACGAGCAGTACTTC.

The CDR3: CAWSVEGGYEQYF. Here the CDR3 DNA reads TGTGCCTGGAGTGTAGAAGGGGGCTACGAGCAGTACTTC. The chain joins TRBV30 to TRBJ2-7, with D tentatively TRBD1 (6 bases). The CDR3 loop spans 13 amino acids. Germline V CDR1 and CDR2: GTSNPN, SVGIG (reference sequence). Between the trimmed V and J ends, which lost 0 bases and 3 bases, there was a span of 9 bases.

The CDR3 spells CASSLALYSGQSSYEQYF. CDR3 nucleotides: TGTGCCAGCAGCTTAGCATTATACTCGGGACAGAGCTCCTACGAGCAGTACTTC. The V and J genes are TRBV7-3 and TRBJ2-7; 7 bases match TRBD1. In germline, CDR1 is SGHTA, CDR2 FQGTGA. The junction had 13 bases not matched to a gene; V was cut back by 2 bases and J by 0 bases. The CDR3 runs 18 residues.

The chain recombines TRBV4-3 with TRBJ2-1, with 7 bases matching TRBD2. The V gene end was trimmed by 4 bases and the J gene end by 8 bases; junction bases not matched to a gene: 8. Germline V gene sequence: CDR1 LGHNA, CDR2 YSLEER. This CDR3 is 14 amino acids long. CDR3 sequence: CASSPRREGDEQFF. The CDR3 DNA reads TGCGCCAGCAGCCCTAGGAGGGAGGGTGATGAGCAGTTCTTC.

The chain recombines TRBV3-1 (or the pseudogene TRBV3-2) with TRBJ1-1, with 8 bases that match TRBD1. The germline gives CDR1 LGHDT, CDR2 YNNKEL (reference sequence). V lost 1 base, J lost 3 bases, and 7 bases stayed unmatched. This CDR3 is 16 amino acids long. CDR3 in amino acids: CASSQVAGGSYTEAFF. As DNA, the CDR3 is TGTGCCAGCAGCCAAGTGGCAGGGGGCTCGTACACTGAAGCTTTCTTT.

The chain links TRBV4-1 to TRBJ2-7, with a tentative D call TRBD2 (5 bases). V lost 4 bases to trimming and J lost 0 bases, with 13 bases between them. This CDR3 contains 15 residues. Germline-derived CDR1 and CDR2 are MGHRA and YSYEKL. The DNA of the CDR3 is TGCGCCAGCAGCCTGAGCGGATACGTCTCCTACGAGCAGTACTTC. It yields the protein CASSLSGYVSYEQYF.

A single count supports this clone. This rearrangement joins TRBV18 to TRBJ1-1; weak D call: TRBD1 (5 bases). CDR3 size: 13 residues. From germline, CDR1 is KGHSH and CDR2 LQKENI. The V gene lost 3 bases and the J gene lost 4 bases, with 9 bases spanning the gap. In nucleotides, the CDR3 is TGTGCCAGCTCACCGGAGGGGTCCACTGAAGCTTTCTTT. Translation gives CASSPEGSTEAFF.

The chain's CDR3 is CASSSGTGRAGHEQYF. As DNA, the CDR3 is TGTGCCAGCAGCTCCGGGACAGGGAGAGCTGGGCACGAGCAGTACTTC. The rearrangement uses TRBV5-6 and TRBJ2-7; 9 bases fit TRBD1. Per germline, CDR1 SGHDT and CDR2 YYEEEE. The length of the CDR3 is 16 residues. The J segment lost 5 bases and the V segment lost 3 bases, leaving 12 bases of the junction unmatched.

CDR3 in amino acids: CASSSPGFYEQYF. CDR3 bases: TGTGCCAGCAGCTCCCCGGGGTTCTACGAGCAGTACTTC. This chain joins TRBV5-4 and TRBJ2-7, with D possibly being TRBD2 (5 bases). Looked up from germline, CDR1 is SGHNT and CDR2 is YYREEE (reference sequence). V shed 3 bases and J shed 3 bases, with 10 bases lying between them. The CDR3 is made up of 13 amino acids.

V gene TRBV10-3 combines with J gene TRBJ1-3, with D uncertain. Germline V CDR1 and CDR2: ENHRY, SYGVKD. Trimming shortened V by 7 bases and J by 2 bases, and 15 bases separated the two germline ends. The CDR3 loop spans 15 amino acids. CDR3 bases: TGTGCCATCAAACCTTACGGTAGTCCTGGAAACACCATATATTTT. Translation gives CAIKPYGSPGNTIYF.

The chain is built from TRBV25-1 and TRBJ1-3, with TRBD1 matching over 9 bases. Germline values: CDR1 MGHDK, CDR2 SYGVNS. The trim removed 8 bases at V and 3 bases at J, leaving 17 bases unmatched. The CDR3 consists of 18 residues. The DNA for the CDR3 is TGTGCCAGCGCCACAGGGGGCTTGGGTTCAGGTTTTGGAAACACCATATATTTT. Encoded protein: CASATGGLGSGFGNTIYF.

This clone showed up just once. This chain joins TRBV15 and TRBJ2-7; D not resolved. CDR3 length equals 14 residues. Per germline, CDR1 LNHNV and CDR2 YYDKDF (reference sequence). Trimming took 0 bases from V and 3 from J, leaving 9 bases between them. CDR3 loop: CATSRDQSVYEQYF. The DNA of the CDR3 is TGTGCCACCAGCAGAGATCAATCAGTCTACGAGCAGTACTTC. Supplemented by reference TRBV15 and TRBJ2-7, the full variable domain reads DAMVIQNPRYQVTQFGKPVTLSCSQTLNHNVMYWYQQKSSQAPKLLFHYYDKDFNNEADTPDNFQSRRPNTSFCFLDIRSPGLGDTAMYLCATSRDQSVYEQYFGPGTRLTVT.

J is TRBJ1-6 and V is TRBV7-6; tentatively, D is TRBD1 (5 bases). Trimming shortened V by 5 bases and J by 10 bases, and 18 bases separated the two germline ends. This CDR3 is 15 amino acids long. Germline V CDR1 and CDR2: SGHVS, FNYEAQ. The CDR3 DNA reads TGTGCCAGCAGCGAAAGGACCGGGGGTGTCTCACCCCTCCACTTT. Protein: CASSERTGGVSPLHF.

The chain uses TRBV20-1 and TRBJ1-2; D is perhaps TRBD1 (5 bases). The CDR3 contains 12 residues. V lost 3 bases and J lost 6, with 11 bases in between. Looked up from germline, CDR1 is DFQATT and CDR2 is SNEGSKA (reference sequence). The CDR3 region has the DNA TGCAGTGCTAGTCGGGGGAACGATGGCTACACCTTC. Amino acids: CSASRGNDGYTF.